This T cell receptor (beta chain) was obtained from a study of blood T cell repertoires in COVID-19. Across the whole study: Specimens from acute and convalescent COVID-19 originated in the United States, Italy and Spain.

Germline V lookup: CDR1 SGHRS, CDR2 YFSETQ. The germline V and J ends were trimmed by 4 bases and 0 bases, with 7 bases remaining between them. The CDR3 spans 13 residues. Method: immunoSEQ multiplex PCR; TCRdb's copy keeps in-frame clones and lacks some. The sample shows around 130,000 clones, under 90% of them seen only once. This clone has only one observation. The sequence came from a woman aged 55-75 years with acute or convalescent COVID-19. This chain links TRBV5-1 with TRBJ1-1, with no clear D. Sequenced material: peripheral blood. The CDR3 region is CASSPQVNTEAFF. Here the CDR3 DNA reads TGCGCCAGCAGCCCCCAGGTGAACACTGAAGCTTTCTTT.